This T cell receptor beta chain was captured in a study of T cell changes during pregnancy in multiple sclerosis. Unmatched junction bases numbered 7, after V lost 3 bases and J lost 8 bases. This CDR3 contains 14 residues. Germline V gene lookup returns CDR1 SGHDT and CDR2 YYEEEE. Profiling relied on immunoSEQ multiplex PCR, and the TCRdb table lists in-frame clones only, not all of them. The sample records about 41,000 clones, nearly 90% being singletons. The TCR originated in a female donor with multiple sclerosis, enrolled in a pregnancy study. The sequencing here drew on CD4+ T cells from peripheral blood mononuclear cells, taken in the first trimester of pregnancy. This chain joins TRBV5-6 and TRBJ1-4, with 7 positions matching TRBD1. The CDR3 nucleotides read TGTGCCAGCAGCTACGACAGGGTTGGCGAAAAACTGTTTTTT. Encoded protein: CASSYDRVGEKLFF.